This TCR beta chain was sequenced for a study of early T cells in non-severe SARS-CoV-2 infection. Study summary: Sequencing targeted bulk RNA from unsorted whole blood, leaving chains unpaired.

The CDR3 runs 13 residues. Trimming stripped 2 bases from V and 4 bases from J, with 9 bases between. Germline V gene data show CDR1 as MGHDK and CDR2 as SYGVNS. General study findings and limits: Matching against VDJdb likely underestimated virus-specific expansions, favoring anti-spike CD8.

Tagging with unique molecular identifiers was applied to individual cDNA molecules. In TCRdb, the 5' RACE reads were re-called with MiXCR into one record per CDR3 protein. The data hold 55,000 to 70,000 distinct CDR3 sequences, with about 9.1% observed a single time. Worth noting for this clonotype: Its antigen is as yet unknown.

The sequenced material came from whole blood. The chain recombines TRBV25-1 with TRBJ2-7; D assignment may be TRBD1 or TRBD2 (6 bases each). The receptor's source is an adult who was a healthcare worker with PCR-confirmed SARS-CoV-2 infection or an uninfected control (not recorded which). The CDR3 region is CASSEGGGYEQYF. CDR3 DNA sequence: TGTGCCAGCAGTGAAGGAGGGGGTTACGAGCAGTACTTC.